This T cell receptor (beta chain) was recovered during a study of cytomegalovirus exposure and HLA in healthy donors. Overall study findings and caveats: It was approximately 160 TCR beta chains that were listed as cytomegalovirus-associated. Later analysis found that TCR beta chains associated with HLA were more clonally expanded than other, equally common chains. A later look showed TCR association rates differing by HLA locus, highest for DRB1 and lowest for HLA-C.

This clone has a handful of counts. Its antigen is unknown. A multiplex PCR was run with 60 Vbeta primers and 13 Jbeta primers. The protocol was immunoSEQ multiplex PCR, while the TCRdb copy is restricted to in-frame clones and leaves out a portion. The sample holds 65,000 to 80,000 clones; 79% are singletons and the top ten take approximately 20%. The TCR sequence derives from a woman aged 40 to 50 in good health and CMV-seropositive. Sequencing was done on a sample of PBMCs.

Here the CDR3 reads CASSGTTYNEQFF. The CDR3 DNA follows: TGTGCCAGCAGCGGGACTACCTACAATGAGCAGTTCTTC. The chain employs TRBV27 and TRBJ2-1, with 7 nucleotides matching TRBD2. The CDR3 spans 13 residues. Trimming removed 6 bases from V and 2 bases from J; junction bases left unmatched: 1. Germline values: CDR1 MNHEY, CDR2 SMNVEV (reference sequence).